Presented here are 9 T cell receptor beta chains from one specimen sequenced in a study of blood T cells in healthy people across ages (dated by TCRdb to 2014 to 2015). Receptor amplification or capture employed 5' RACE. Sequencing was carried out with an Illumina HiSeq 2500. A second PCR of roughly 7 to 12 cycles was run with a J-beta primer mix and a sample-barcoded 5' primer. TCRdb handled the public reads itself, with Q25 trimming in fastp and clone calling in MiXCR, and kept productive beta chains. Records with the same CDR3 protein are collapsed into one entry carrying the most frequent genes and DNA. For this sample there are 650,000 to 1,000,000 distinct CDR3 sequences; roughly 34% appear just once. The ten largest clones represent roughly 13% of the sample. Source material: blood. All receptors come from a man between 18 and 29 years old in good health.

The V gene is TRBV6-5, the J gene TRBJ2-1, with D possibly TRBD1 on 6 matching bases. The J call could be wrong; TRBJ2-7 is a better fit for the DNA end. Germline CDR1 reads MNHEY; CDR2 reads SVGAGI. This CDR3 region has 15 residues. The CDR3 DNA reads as TGTGCCAGCAGCCTCCAGGGGTCCAACTACAATGAGCAGTACTTC. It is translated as CASSLQGSNYNEQYF.

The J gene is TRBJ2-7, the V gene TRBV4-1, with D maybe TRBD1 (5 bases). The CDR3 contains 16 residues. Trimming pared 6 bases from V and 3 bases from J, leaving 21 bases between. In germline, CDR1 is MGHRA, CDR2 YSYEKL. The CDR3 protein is CASRPTANEDGYEQYF. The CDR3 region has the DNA TGCGCCAGCAGGCCGACAGCAAATGAGGACGGCTACGAGCAGTACTTC.

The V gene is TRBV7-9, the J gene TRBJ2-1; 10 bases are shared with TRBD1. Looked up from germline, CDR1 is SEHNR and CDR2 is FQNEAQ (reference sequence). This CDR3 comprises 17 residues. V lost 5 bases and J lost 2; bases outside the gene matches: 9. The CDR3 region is CASSPMGDRGPYNEQFF. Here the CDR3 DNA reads TGTGCCAGCAGCCCAATGGGGGACAGGGGACCCTACAATGAGCAGTTCTTC.

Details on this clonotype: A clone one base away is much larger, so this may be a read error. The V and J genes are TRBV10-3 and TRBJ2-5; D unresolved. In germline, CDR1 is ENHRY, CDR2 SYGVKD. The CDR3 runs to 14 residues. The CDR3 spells CAAQNGPAQATQYF. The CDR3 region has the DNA TGTGCCGCCCAGAATGGTCCCGCTCAAGCGACCCAGTACTTC.

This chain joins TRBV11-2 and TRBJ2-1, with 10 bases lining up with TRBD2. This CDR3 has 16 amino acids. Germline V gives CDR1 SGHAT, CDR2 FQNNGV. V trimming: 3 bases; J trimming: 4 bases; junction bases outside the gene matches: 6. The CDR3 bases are TGTGCCAGCAGCTTTTTAGCGGGGGGCCTTTACAATGAGCAGTTCTTC. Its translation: CASSFLAGGLYNEQFF.

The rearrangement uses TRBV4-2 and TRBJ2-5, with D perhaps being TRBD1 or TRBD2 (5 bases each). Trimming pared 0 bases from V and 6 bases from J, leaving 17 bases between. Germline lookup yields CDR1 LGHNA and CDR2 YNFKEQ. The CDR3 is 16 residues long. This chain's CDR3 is CASSQEDGAGRQTQYF. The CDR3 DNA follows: TGTGCCAGCAGCCAAGAAGACGGGGCAGGGCGGCAGACCCAGTACTTC.

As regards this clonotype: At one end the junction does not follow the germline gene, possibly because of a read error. CDR3 nucleotide sequence: TGCAGTGTCCCTCCCCCCCAGGGGACTGGCTGCACCTTC. It codes for CSVPPPQGTGCTF. The chain employs TRBV20-1 and TRBJ1-2; tentatively, D is TRBD1 (6 bases). Germline-derived CDR1 and CDR2 are DFQATT and SNEGSKA (reference sequence). CDR3 size: 13 residues.

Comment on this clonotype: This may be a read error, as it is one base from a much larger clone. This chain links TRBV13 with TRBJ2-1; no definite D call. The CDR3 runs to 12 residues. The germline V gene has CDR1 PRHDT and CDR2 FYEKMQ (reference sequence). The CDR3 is CVSSLVGGEQFF. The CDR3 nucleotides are TGTGTCAGCAGCTTAGTAGGTGGTGAGCAGTTCTTC.

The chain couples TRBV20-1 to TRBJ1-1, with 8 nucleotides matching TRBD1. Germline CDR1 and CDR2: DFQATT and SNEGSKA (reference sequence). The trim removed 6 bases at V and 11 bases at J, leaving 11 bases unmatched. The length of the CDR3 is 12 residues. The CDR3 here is CSADPTGAGAFF. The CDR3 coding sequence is TGCAGTGCCGACCCGACAGGGGCAGGGGCTTTCTTT.